Listed below are T cell receptor beta chains from one sample, sequenced in a study of human T cells and chemical hapten exposure. TCRdb reanalysed the RACE reads using MiXCR and keeps one entry per CDR3 protein. The repertoire holds around 110,000 distinct CDR3 sequences, with over 10% as singletons. This material consisted of whole blood, taken in connection with sensitization to the hapten diphenylcyclopropenone (DPC). These receptors were collected from a woman aged 45-59 years with alopecia areata. Some clones in this sample may be carry-over from other donors' samples. CDR3s include the opening cysteine and the closing phenylalanine or tryptophan. Fields, in order: V gene, clone size, J gene, D gene, CDR3 DNA, CDR3 protein. The D gene is left open where the match is weak. Clone size is stated in some rows and not others, as once, few, many or a class when expanded.

V: TRBV12-3/TRBV12-4; size: many; J: TRBJ1-2; D: -; DNA: TGTGCCAGCAGTTTTGGGGTCTATGGCTACACCTTC; CDR3: CASSFGVYGYTF
V: TRBV28; size: -; J: TRBJ1-2; D: TRBD1; DNA: TGTGCCAGCAGTTGGGGAGACAGGGGGCGCGACACCTTC; CDR3: CASSWGDRGRDTF
V: TRBV28; size: -; J: TRBJ1-1; D: -; DNA: TGTGCCAGCACCCGCACTGAAGCTTTCTTT; CDR3: CASTRTEAFF
V: TRBV12-3/TRBV12-4; size: many; J: TRBJ2-1; D: TRBD2; DNA: TGTGCCAGCAGTTCACAACTAGCGGGCCTCTACAATGAGCAGTTCTTC; CDR3: CASSSQLAGLYNEQFF
V: TRBV6-5; size: many; J: TRBJ2-1; D: TRBD1; DNA: TGTGCCAGCAAGGGACAGGGGTCCAATGAGCAGTTCTTC; CDR3: CASKGQGSNEQFF
V: TRBV2; size: many; J: TRBJ2-1; D: -; DNA: TGTGCCAGCAGGGCGGGCCAAGTAGAGAATGAGCAGTTCTTC; CDR3: CASRAGQVENEQFF
V: TRBV21-1; size: many; J: TRBJ2-7; D: -; DNA: TGTGCCAGCAGCAAGAGAGGAGCGGGAGGGTACGAGCAGTACTTC; CDR3: CASSKRGAGGYEQYF
V: TRBV5-1; size: few; J: TRBJ2-1; D: TRBD2; DNA: TGCGCCAGCAGCCCGGGACTATCCAGCGAGCAGTTCTTC; CDR3: CASSPGLSSEQFF
V: TRBV29-1; size: many; J: TRBJ2-7; D: TRBD2; DNA: TGCAGCGTGAGCGGGGGGGTATCCTACGAGCAGTACTTC; CDR3: CSVSGGVSYEQYF
V: TRBV19; size: -; J: TRBJ2-1; D: -; DNA: TGTGCCAGTAGTTGGGACGGATACAATGAGCAGTTCTTC; CDR3: CASSWDGYNEQFF
V: TRBV12-3/TRBV12-4; size: -; J: TRBJ2-5; D: TRBD1; DNA: TGTGCCAGCAGTTCTACCGGGACAGGGTACCAAGAGACCCAGTACTTC; CDR3: CASSSTGTGYQETQYF
V: TRBV7-7; size: -; J: TRBJ2-3; D: -; DNA: TGTGCTAGCAGCCAAGGGGCTAGCACAGATACGCAGTATTTT; CDR3: CASSQGASTDTQYF
V: TRBV6-5; size: many; J: TRBJ2-3; D: -; DNA: TGTGCCAGCAGTTACGGTGTCAGGGCATCAGATACGCAGTATTTT; CDR3: CASSYGVRASDTQYF
V: TRBV7-2; size: few; J: TRBJ2-1; D: TRBD2; DNA: TGTGCCAGCAGCTTCGCGACTAGCGGGAGATTTTGGTATGAGCAGTTCTTC; CDR3: CASSFATSGRFWYEQFF
V: TRBV12-3/TRBV12-4; size: -; J: TRBJ1-1; D: TRBD1; DNA: TGTGCCAGCACCGCCTGGGACAGTCCTGAAGCTTTCTTT; CDR3: CASTAWDSPEAFF
V: TRBV7-9; size: many; J: TRBJ2-3; D: -; DNA: TGTGCCAGCAGCCCCGAGGGAGCGGCCGGAGATACGCAGTATTTT; CDR3: CASSPEGAAGDTQYF
V: TRBV6-1; size: -; J: TRBJ2-7; D: -; DNA: TGTGCCAGCTCTTCAAAGGACAGAACCTACGAGCAGTACTTC; CDR3: CASSSKDRTYEQYF
V: TRBV28; size: -; J: TRBJ2-3; D: TRBD1; DNA: TGTGCCAGCAGTACTCGTTGGACAGGGGGCACAGATACGCAGTATTTT; CDR3: CASSTRWTGGTDTQYF
V: TRBV11-1; size: few; J: TRBJ1-1; D: -; DNA: TGTGCCAGCAGCAAGGTCCTGAACACTGAAGCTTTCTTT; CDR3: CASSKVLNTEAFF
V: TRBV29-1; size: -; J: TRBJ1-4; D: -; DNA: TGCAGCGTTGGAAGGCAGCACAATGAAAAACTGTTTTTT; CDR3: CSVGRQHNEKLFF
V: TRBV6-2/TRBV6-3; size: -; J: TRBJ1-2; D: -; DNA: TGTGCCAGCAGTCTGCGAGGGGACGGCTACACCTTC; CDR3: CASSLRGDGYTF
V: TRBV11-2; size: few; J: TRBJ2-2; D: TRBD2; DNA: TGTGCCAGCAGCCTAAGACTAGCGAGCACCGGGGAGCTGTTTTTT; CDR3: CASSLRLASTGELFF
V: TRBV4-1; size: many; J: TRBJ2-2; D: TRBD2; DNA: TGCGCCAGCAGCCAAGCGGGGGGAGCTTACACCGGGGAGCTGTTTTTT; CDR3: CASSQAGGAYTGELFF
V: TRBV5-4; size: many; J: TRBJ2-4; D: -; DNA: TGTGCCAGCAGCTCGGTGGAGCATGAAAACATTCAGTACTTC; CDR3: CASSSVEHENIQYF
V: TRBV11-2; size: many; J: TRBJ2-7; D: -; DNA: TGTGCCAGCAGCCCTTTCGGGCAGCCCTACGAGCAGTACTTC; CDR3: CASSPFGQPYEQYF
V: TRBV18; size: -; J: TRBJ2-1; D: -; DNA: TGTGCCAGCTCACCAAAGGTAGTAAATGAGCAGTTCTTC; CDR3: CASSPKVVNEQFF
V: TRBV4-1; size: -; J: TRBJ2-2; D: -; DNA: TGCGCCAGCAGCCAACTAGAGACGGGAATCTACACCGGGGAGCTGTTTTTT; CDR3: CASSQLETGIYTGELFF
V: TRBV7-2; size: -; J: TRBJ2-7; D: -; DNA: TGTGCCAGCAGCCCAGAGGCGGGCCGACACGAGCAGTACTTC; CDR3: CASSPEAGRHEQYF
V: TRBV24-1; size: few; J: TRBJ2-7; D: TRBD1; DNA: TGTGCCACCAGTCCCAGGGGGATCGAGCAGTACTTC; CDR3: CATSPRGIEQYF
V: TRBV18; size: -; J: TRBJ2-2; D: -; DNA: TGTGCCAGCTCACCACCTTCGGGAGTCCCGGGCACCGGGGAGCTGTTTTTT; CDR3: CASSPPSGVPGTGELFF
V: TRBV5-1; size: -; J: TRBJ2-7; D: TRBD1; DNA: TGCGCCAGCAGCCTCCAGGGGGTTGTTTACGAGCAGTACTTC; CDR3: CASSLQGVVYEQYF
V: TRBV4-3; size: many; J: TRBJ2-2; D: -; DNA: TGCGCCAGCAGCCAAGACATTCGCCGGGAGCTGTTTTTT; CDR3: CASSQDIRRELFF
V: TRBV28; size: many; J: TRBJ2-3; D: -; DNA: TGTGCCAGCACCGACTACACAGATACGCAGTATTTT; CDR3: CASTDYTDTQYF
V: TRBV24-1; size: few; J: TRBJ1-1; D: -; DNA: TGTGCCACCAGGGCTCCGGGGACTGAAGCTTTCTTT; CDR3: CATRAPGTEAFF
V: TRBV6-2/TRBV6-3; size: few; J: TRBJ1-1; D: TRBD1; DNA: TGTGCCAGCAGAAAGAGGGGGCTGGTCGCTGAAGCTTTCTTT; CDR3: CASRKRGLVAEAFF
V: TRBV15; size: -; J: TRBJ1-1; D: TRBD1; DNA: TGTGCCACCAGCAGGGGACAGGGGGCGCCGATCAGGGACACTGAAGCTTTCTTT; CDR3: CATSRGQGAPIRDTEAFF
V: TRBV20-1; size: many; J: TRBJ2-1; D: TRBD2; DNA: TGCAGTGCTAGAGCCCGCACCGGGACTAGCGGGAGGGCCCGGAATGAGCAGTTCTTC; CDR3: CSARARTGTSGRARNEQFF
V: TRBV12-3/TRBV12-4; size: few; J: TRBJ2-6; D: -; DNA: TGTGCCAGCATCCTGTGGGGGCCTGGGGCCAACGTCCTGACTTTC; CDR3: CASILWGPGANVLTF